This T cell receptor beta chain was sequenced during a study of cytomegalovirus exposure and HLA in healthy donors. Whole-study results and caveats: Roughly uniform sequencing depth across donors was assumed, possibly incorrectly.

Amplification used 60 Vbeta primers and 13 Jbeta primers. Some clones are missing from TCRdb's copy, which holds only in-frame ones; the method was immunoSEQ multiplex PCR. Reported are about 210,000 clones; the ten largest clones contain roughly 0.98%. Worth noting for this clone: Its specificity is not known.

With 3 bases removed from V and 1 base from J, the gap between germline ends came to 12 bases. Per germline, CDR1 SGDLS and CDR2 YYNGEE. The CDR3 is made up of 15 amino acids. Material: PBMCs. The J gene is TRBJ2-3, the V gene TRBV9; D is possibly TRBD1 (6 bases). The clonotype was recovered from a woman aged 25 to 45 in good health and CMV-seropositive. The CDR3 nucleotides read TGTGCCAGCAGCGATGGGGGCCTCGGCACAGATACGCAGTATTTT. Its protein product is CASSDGGLGTDTQYF.